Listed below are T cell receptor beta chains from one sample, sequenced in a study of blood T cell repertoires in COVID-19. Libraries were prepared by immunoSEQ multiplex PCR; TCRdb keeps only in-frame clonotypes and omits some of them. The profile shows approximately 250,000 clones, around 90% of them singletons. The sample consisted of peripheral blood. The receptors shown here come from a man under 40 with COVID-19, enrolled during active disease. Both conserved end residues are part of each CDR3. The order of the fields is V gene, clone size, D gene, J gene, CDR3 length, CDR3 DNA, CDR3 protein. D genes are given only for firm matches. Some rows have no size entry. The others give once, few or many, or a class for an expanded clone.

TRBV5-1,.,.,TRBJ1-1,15,TGCGCCAGCAGCTTGGCCGCAGGGCGGAACACTGAAGCTTTCTTT,CASSLAAGRNTEAFF
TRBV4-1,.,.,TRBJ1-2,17,TGCGCCAGCAGCCAAGAAGGCAGGGGCCCGACAGGCTATGGCTACACCTTC,CASSQEGRGPTGYGYTF
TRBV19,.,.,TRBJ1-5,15,TGTGCCAGTAGTCAAAAACGAGGGGGTAATCAGCCCCAGCATTTT,CASSQKRGGNQPQHF
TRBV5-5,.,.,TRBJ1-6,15,TGTGCCAGCAGCTTGGTCACAGAGAATAATTCACCCCTCCACTTT,CASSLVTENNSPLHF
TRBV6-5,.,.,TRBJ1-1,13,TGTGCCAGCAGCATTCAGTTGAACACTGAAGCTTTCTTT,CASSIQLNTEAFF
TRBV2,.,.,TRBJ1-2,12,TGTGCCAGCAGTGAAGTCGTGAGTGGCTACACCTTC,CASSEVVSGYTF
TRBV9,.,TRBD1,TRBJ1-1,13,TGTGCCAGCACGACAGGGTCCCACACTGAAGCTTTCTTT,CASTTGSHTEAFF
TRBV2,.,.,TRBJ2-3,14,TGTGCCAGCGTCCGGGGCGGGGACACAGATACGCAGTATTTT,CASVRGGDTDTQYF
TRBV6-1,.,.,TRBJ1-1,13,TGTGCCAGCAGTGAAATTTGGCAGGCTGAAGCTTTCTTT,CASSEIWQAEAFF
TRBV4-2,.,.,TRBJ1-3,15,TGTGCCAGCAGCCAAGATTCAGATCCCGGAAACACCATATATTTT,CASSQDSDPGNTIYF
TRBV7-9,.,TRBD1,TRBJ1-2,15,TGTGCCAGCAGCTTATCGGAGGGGGCGAGCTATGGCTACACCTTC,CASSLSEGASYGYTF
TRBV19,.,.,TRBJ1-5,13,TGTGCCGGGAGTGGAGGGAATAATCAGCCCCAGCATTTT,CAGSGGNNQPQHF
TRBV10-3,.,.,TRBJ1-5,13,TGTGCCATCTCCGGCGGAAACAATCAGCCCCAGCATTTT,CAISGGNNQPQHF
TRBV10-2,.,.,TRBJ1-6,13,TGCGCCAGCACGGGGGGAGATGGTTCACCCCTCCACTTT,CASTGGDGSPLHF
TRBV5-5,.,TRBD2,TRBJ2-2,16,TGTGCCAGCAGGGTTAGCGGGGGGAGTAACACCGGGGAGCTGTTTTTT,CASRVSGGSNTGELFF
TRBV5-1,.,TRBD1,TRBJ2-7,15,TGCGCCAGCAGCTTGGCTCCGACAGGGCGGGACGAGCAGTACTTC,CASSLAPTGRDEQYF
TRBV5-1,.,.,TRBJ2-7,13,TGCGCCAGCAGCTCCCACACGTCCTACGAGCAGTACTTC,CASSSHTSYEQYF
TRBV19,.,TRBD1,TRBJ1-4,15,TGTGCCAGTAGTATTGGACAGGGATCGAATGAAAAACTGTTTTTT,CASSIGQGSNEKLFF
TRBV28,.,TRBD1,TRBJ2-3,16,TGTGCCAGCAGGGGGGACAGGGATCTTAGCACAGATACGCAGTATTTT,CASRGDRDLSTDTQYF
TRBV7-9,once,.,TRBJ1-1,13,TGTGCCAGCAGCTTAGCGGGAGCGTCTGAAGCTTTCTTT,CASSLAGASEAFF
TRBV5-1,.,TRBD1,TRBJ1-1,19,TGCGCCAGCAGATCCTCAACCGGGACAGGAAACCTCATGAACACTGAAGCTTTCTTT,CASRSSTGTGNLMNTEAFF
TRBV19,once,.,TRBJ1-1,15,TGTGCCAGTAGTAACTCACAGCTATTGAACACTGAAGCTTTCTTT,CASSNSQLLNTEAFF
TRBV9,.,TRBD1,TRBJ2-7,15,TGTGCCAGCAGCGTCGACCGGGACAGGGTGTATGAGCAGTACTTC,CASSVDRDRVYEQYF
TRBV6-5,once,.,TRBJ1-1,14,TGTGCCAGCAGCCGGCGCGGCGATAACACTGAAGCTTTCTTT,CASSRRGDNTEAFF
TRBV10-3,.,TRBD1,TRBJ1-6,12,TGTGCCAGTACGGACAGGGACTCACCCCTCCACTTT,CASTDRDSPLHF
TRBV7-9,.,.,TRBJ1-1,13,TGTGCCAGCAGCTTATACATGAACACTGAAGCTTTCTTT,CASSLYMNTEAFF
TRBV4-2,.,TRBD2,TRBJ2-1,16,TGTGCCAGCAGCCGGTTAGCGGGGGGAACCTACAATGAGCAGTTCTTC,CASSRLAGGTYNEQFF
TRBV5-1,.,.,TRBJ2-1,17,TGCGCCAGCAGCCCCCCCAAGGACAGTGACTCCTACAATGAGCAGTTCTTC,CASSPPKDSDSYNEQFF